Below are 16 T cell receptor beta chains sequenced from a single sample in a study of shared clonotypes between healthy human individuals. The repertoire was sequenced with immunoSEQ multiplex PCR; TCRdb's copy has only in-frame clones and lacks some. Here the sample spans roughly 170,000 clones, over 50% being singletons. The source material was memory CD4+ T cells sorted from blood. Subset of the sample: CD45RA-negative fraction. These receptors came from a man aged 30 to 45 in good health.

The gene calls are TRBV7-2 and TRBJ2-7, with a weak D call TRBD2 (6 bases). Germline CDR1 and CDR2: SGHTA and FQGNSA. This CDR3 is built from 15 residues. Trimming took off 5 bases at V and 3 bases at J, with 17 bases between the two ends. The CDR3 loop reads CASSKESGSVYEQYF. CDR3 coding DNA: TGTGCCAGCAGCAAAGAGAGCGGGTCTGTCTACGAGCAGTACTTC.

The chain has TRBV6-5 and TRBJ2-1; a possible D gene is TRBD1 (5 bases). V gave up 7 bases and J gave up 8 bases, with 18 bases separating them. The CDR3 is 14 residues long. CDR1 is MNHEY, CDR2 SVGAGI, per germline. Here the CDR3 DNA reads TGTGCCAGCACCTCTTTGCAGGGATTTCATGAGCAGTTCTTC. Translation: CASTSLQGFHEQFF.

This chain connects TRBV6-5 to TRBJ1-5; 7 nucleotides match TRBD1. The CDR3 is 13 residues long. CDR1 is MNHEY and CDR2 is SVGAGI in the germline V gene. V was pared by 7 bases and J by 4 bases, with 4 bases of the junction left unmatched. The CDR3 spells CASKDRENQPQHF. Here the CDR3 DNA reads TGTGCCAGCAAAGACAGGGAGAATCAGCCCCAGCATTTT.

V usage is TRBV5-1 and J usage is TRBJ2-7; unclear D gene. The CDR3 covers 13 residues. V gave up 5 bases and J gave up 5 bases, with 14 bases separating them. Per germline, CDR1 SGHRS and CDR2 YFSETQ. CDR3 amino acids: CASSVTRTHEQYF. In DNA, the CDR3 is TGCGCCAGCAGTGTCACGAGGACCCACGAGCAGTACTTC. Using reference TRBV5-1 and TRBJ2-7 for the parts outside the CDR3, the full variable domain is KAGVTQTPRYLIKTRGQQVTLSCSPISGHRSVSWYQQTPGQGLQFLFEYFSETQRNKGNFPGRFSGRQFSNSRSEMNVSTLELGDSALYLCASSVTRTHEQYFGPGTRLTVT.

This clone was found many times. The V gene is TRBV29-1, the J gene TRBJ1-1, with D perhaps matching TRBD1 (5 bases). V lost 5 bases, J lost 0 bases, and 16 bases lay in between. The CDR3 is made up of 15 amino acids. CDR1 SQVTM and CDR2 ANQGSEA come from the germline V gene. The CDR3 here is CSVQPGWGMNTEAFF. CDR3 in DNA: TGCAGCGTTCAGCCCGGGTGGGGGATGAACACTGAAGCTTTCTTT. The full variable domain, its missing parts supplied by reference TRBV29-1 and TRBJ1-1, is SAVISQKPSRDICQRGTSLTIQCQVDSQVTMMFWYRQQPGQSLTLIATANQGSEATYESGFVIDKFPISRPNLTFSTLTVSNMSPEDSSIYLCSVQPGWGMNTEAFFGQGTRLTVV.

The chain links TRBV5-1 to TRBJ2-5, with 11 nucleotides matching TRBD1. Germline V lookup: CDR1 SGHRS, CDR2 YFSETQ. The CDR3 runs to 16 residues. After removal of 4 bases from V and 0 bases from J, the junction contained 5 bases not matched to a gene. The CDR3 nucleotides read TGCGCCAGCAGCCCGGGGACAGGGGGTTACCAAGAGACCCAGTACTTC. Its translation: CASSPGTGGYQETQYF.

V usage is TRBV6-1 and J usage is TRBJ1-5; D not resolved. CDR1 is MNHNS, CDR2 SASEGT, per germline. The CDR3 runs 17 residues. The ends were cut back, 3 bases at V and 3 bases at J, with 18 bases in the middle. CDR3 region: CASSENKPSYTNQPQHF. The CDR3 coding sequence is TGTGCCAGCAGTGAGAACAAGCCTTCCTATACCAATCAGCCCCAGCATTTT.

The rearrangement joins TRBV7-2 to TRBJ2-1; D may match TRBD1 or TRBD2 (6 bases each). The CDR3 has 13 residues. Looked up from germline, CDR1 is SGHTA and CDR2 is FQGNSA. V shed 8 bases and J shed 7 bases, with 15 bases lying between them. Written as DNA, the CDR3 is TGTGCCAGCCGGCATAGGGGGGTAAATGAGCAGTTCTTC. Amino acid sequence: CASRHRGVNEQFF.

This clone has more than one count but fewer than ten. This sequence joins TRBV5-4 and TRBJ1-2, with TRBD1 matching over 7 bases. Germline loops: CDR1 SGHNT, CDR2 YYREEE (reference sequence). J gave up 7 bases and V 4 bases, and 10 bases lay outside the gene matches. The CDR3 consists of 14 residues. The CDR3 spells CASSTVRTGAGYTF. The CDR3, as DNA: TGTGCCAGCAGCACCGTACGGACAGGCGCTGGCTACACCTTC.

V is TRBV7-3 and J is TRBJ1-5; TRBD1 aligns across 8 bases. V was clipped by 5 bases and J by 4 bases; unmatched bases: 7. The germline V gene encodes CDR1 SGHTA and CDR2 FQGTGA. There are 15 residues in the CDR3. The CDR3 sequence is CASSLIRTGNQPQHF. CDR3 nucleotides: TGTGCCAGCAGCCTAATTCGGACAGGGAATCAGCCCCAGCATTTT.

There are a few counts of this clone. The V gene is TRBV18, the J gene TRBJ2-4, with 9 bases aligning to TRBD2. The CDR3 covers 14 residues. With V trimmed by 5 bases and J by 5 bases, 4 bases remained unmatched. Germline V lookup: CDR1 KGHSH, CDR2 LQKENI. Here the CDR3 DNA reads TGTGCCAGCTCAGCTAGCGGGACCGAAAACATTCAGTACTTC. The encoded protein is CASSASGTENIQYF.

CDR3 loop: CASGTSGSTDTQYF. The CDR3, as DNA: TGTGCCAGTGGGACTAGCGGGAGTACAGATACGCAGTATTTT. V is TRBV19 and J is TRBJ2-3; TRBD2 matches at 14 bases. With 8 bases clipped from V and 3 bases from J, the junction kept 1 base outside the gene matches. CDR1 is LNHDA and CDR2 is SQIVND in the germline V gene (reference sequence). The CDR3 covers 14 residues.

The rearrangement uses TRBV29-1 and TRBJ1-1; perhaps TRBD1 as D (5 bases). V was shortened by 7 bases and J by 0 bases, with 18 bases between the two germline ends. The CDR3 has 15 residues. Germline V lookup: CDR1 SQVTM, CDR2 ANQGSEA. CDR3 bases: TGCAGCGCAGGTCAGGGATGGGGCATGAACACTGAAGCTTTCTTT. Its protein is CSAGQGWGMNTEAFF.

V gene TRBV5-1 combines with J gene TRBJ2-3; 11 bases line up with TRBD2. The CDR3 length is 15 residues. V lost 6 bases to trimming and J lost 5 bases; unmatched junction nucleotides: 8. Germline loops: CDR1 SGHRS, CDR2 YFSETQ. CDR3 sequence: CASTPIAGGVDTQYF. CDR3 nucleotide sequence: TGCGCCAGCACGCCGATAGCGGGAGGGGTAGATACGCAGTATTTT.

The V call is TRBV5-1, the J call TRBJ1-2; no reliable D call. V lost 4 bases, J lost 4 bases, and 23 bases lay in between. Per the germline V gene, CDR1 is SGHRS and CDR2 is YFSETQ. The CDR3 loop spans 17 amino acids. The CDR3 loop reads CASSPVAGPRPPYGYTF. The CDR3 DNA reads TGCGCCAGCAGCCCCGTGGCAGGTCCCCGCCCCCCCTATGGCTACACCTTC. Full variable domain (remainder filled in from reference TRBV5-1 and TRBJ1-2): KAGVTQTPRYLIKTRGQQVTLSCSPISGHRSVSWYQQTPGQGLQFLFEYFSETQRNKGNFPGRFSGRQFSNSRSEMNVSTLELGDSALYLCASSPVAGPRPPYGYTFGSGTRLTVV.

This sequence joins TRBV4-1 and TRBJ2-3; 12 bases map to TRBD1. V lost 3 bases to trimming and J lost 2 bases; unmatched junction nucleotides: 6. The CDR3 has 17 amino acids. Germline V gives CDR1 MGHRA, CDR2 YSYEKL. This CDR3 is CASSQGPGQGATDTQYF. The CDR3 DNA follows: TGCGCCAGCAGCCAGGGTCCGGGACAGGGGGCCACAGATACGCAGTATTTT.